In its sample, the clone carrying this T cell receptor (beta chain) was seen many times. As yet, its antigen is unknown. These data come from a study of T cells in Graves' hyperthyroidism and ophthalmopathy. Amplification of TCR beta CDR3 regions used RNA as the template. TCR CDR3 regions were first amplified by RT-PCR with HTBI primers. One entry per CDR3 protein, called by TCRdb with MiXCR from the multiplex PCR reads. The profile shows 450,000 to 700,000 distinct CDR3 sequences, more than 45% of them singletons. Germline-derived CDR1 and CDR2 are SGHRS and YFSETQ. This CDR3 is 15 amino acids long. V gave up 4 bases and J gave up 3 bases; unmatched junction bases: 6. Lactation, pregnancy, other autoimmune disease or uncontrolled infection excluded patients. Based on clinical symptoms, serum thyroxine and TRAb, thyroid ultrasound and orbital computed tomography, diagnoses were reached. Study results and limitations: In the blood, most expanded thyroid clonotypes above 0.001 appeared as well.

The source is an adult woman with Graves' disease, either hyperthyroidism or ophthalmopathy (not recorded which). The chain links TRBV5-1 to TRBJ1-5; 8 bases map to TRBD1. The specimen was peripheral blood or thyroid tissue (not recorded which). The CDR3 DNA follows: TGCGCCAGCAGCCTCGGACAGGGCAACAATCAGCCCCAGCATTTT. Translating it yields CASSLGQGNNQPQHF.